This is a list of T cell receptor beta chains from one sample in a study of blood T cell repertoires in COVID-19. Produced via immunoSEQ multiplex PCR; TCRdb's table is partial and in-frame only. The data contain about 59,000 clones, 80% to 95% of them singletons. Sequenced input: peripheral blood. The receptors were gathered from an older man with acute or convalescent COVID-19. Both conserved end residues are part of each CDR3. The order of the fields is V gene, D gene, clone size, J gene, CDR3 protein, CDR3 DNA. The D gene is left open where the match is weak. Size tells how often a clone was seen (once, few, many) or the class of an expanded clone, and some rows leave it out.

TRBV29-1	.	.	TRBJ2-5	CSVVSPRYQETQYF	TGCAGCGTTGTGTCTCCCCGGTACCAAGAGACCCAGTACTTC
TRBV21-1	.	.	TRBJ2-2	CASSKVLRPKRTRGTGELFF	TGTGCCAGCAGCAAAGTGCTTCGGCCCAAAAGGACCAGGGGCACCGGGGAGCTGTTTTTT
TRBV30	.	.	TRBJ1-6	CAWTGTSSYNSPLHF	TGTGCCTGGACAGGGACTAGCTCCTATAATTCACCCCTCCACTTT
TRBV11-2	TRBD1	.	TRBJ1-1	CASRQGRDRIMNTEAFF	TGTGCCAGCAGACAGGGGAGGGACAGGATTATGAACACTGAAGCTTTCTTT
TRBV23-1	.	.	TRBJ2-2	CASSQSQDTSNTGELFF	TGCGCCAGCAGTCAATCGCAGGACACCTCGAACACCGGGGAGCTGTTTTTT
TRBV10-3	TRBD2	.	TRBJ2-7	CATNRGGTYEQYF	TGTGCCACAAACCGGGGGGGAACCTACGAGCAGTACTTC
TRBV3-1/TRBV3-2	TRBD1	.	TRBJ1-1	CASSQTSSGTGGTEAFF	TGTGCCAGCAGCCAAACCTCATCGGGGACAGGGGGGACTGAAGCTTTCTTT
TRBV19	TRBD1	.	TRBJ1-2	CASSDRPGQGTGYTF	TGTGCCAGTAGTGACCGACCGGGACAGGGGACCGGCTACACCTTC
TRBV7-2	.	.	TRBJ2-6	CASSRYPGAGANVLTF	TGTGCCAGCAGCCGCTACCCAGGGGCTGGGGCCAACGTCCTGACTTTC
TRBV5-1	TRBD1	.	TRBJ2-1	CASTTGGSYNEQFF	TGCGCCAGCACCACAGGGGGCTCCTACAATGAGCAGTTCTTC
TRBV3-1/TRBV3-2	.	.	TRBJ2-7	CASEPRGGTYEQYF	TGTGCCAGCGAGCCGAGGGGGGGGACCTACGAGCAGTACTTC
TRBV23-1	TRBD1	.	TRBJ1-5	CASSQQHGTVNQPQHF	TGCGCCAGCAGTCAACAACACGGGACAGTCAATCAGCCCCAGCATTTT
TRBV5-5	.	.	TRBJ2-3	CASSTGTHTDTQYF	TGTGCCAGCAGCACCGGGACTCATACAGATACGCAGTATTTT
TRBV5-1	TRBD1	.	TRBJ1-2	CASSPLTGDYGYTF	TGCGCCAGCAGCCCGTTGACAGGGGACTATGGCTACACCTTC
TRBV4-1	.	.	TRBJ1-3	CASSQETGVTGNTIYF	TGCGCCAGCAGCCAAGAGACGGGGGTGACTGGAAACACCATATATTTT
TRBV27	.	.	TRBJ2-7	CASSFGTGPAYEQYF	TGTGCCAGCAGTTTCGGTACAGGTCCGGCCTACGAGCAGTACTTC
TRBV11-3	TRBD2	once	TRBJ2-3	CASSLKGTSGGTDTQYF	TGTGCCAGCAGCCTGAAGGGGACTAGCGGGGGCACAGATACGCAGTATTTT
TRBV7-9	TRBD1	.	TRBJ2-1	CASSPEQGEFF	TGTGCCAGCTCCCCCGAGCAGGGGGAGTTCTTC
TRBV2	TRBD2	.	TRBJ2-1	CASRLAGAYNEQFF	TGTGCCAGCCGGCTAGCGGGGGCCTACAATGAGCAGTTCTTC
TRBV6-5	.	.	TRBJ1-2	CASSYSKGRGNGYTF	TGTGCCAGCAGTTACTCGAAGGGGCGTGGAAATGGCTACACCTTC
TRBV10-3	.	.	TRBJ1-5	CVLTERDLNQPQHF	TGTGTCCTTACAGAGAGGGATTTGAATCAGCCCCAGCATTTT
TRBV5-1	TRBD2	once	TRBJ2-3	CASSLAGRTSGGDTQYF	TGCGCCAGCAGCTTGGCCGGCAGAACTAGCGGCGGAGATACGCAGTATTTT
TRBV13	.	.	TRBJ2-3	CASSFGGGADTQYF	TGTGCCAGCAGCTTTGGGGGGGGCGCAGATACGCAGTATTTT
TRBV7-2	TRBD2	.	TRBJ2-1	CASSLTSGGTNEQFF	TGTGCCAGCAGCCTGACTAGCGGGGGGACGAATGAGCAGTTCTTC
TRBV9	.	.	TRBJ1-6	CASSPGSSYNSPLHF	TGTGCCAGCTCCCCCGGGAGCTCCTATAATTCACCCCTCCACTTT
TRBV5-1	TRBD1	few	TRBJ2-7	CASSPRTGAGEQYF	TGCGCCAGCAGCCCCCGGACAGGGGCAGGCGAGCAGTACTTC
TRBV2	.	.	TRBJ1-3	CASSGPVTQGSGNTIYF	TGTGCCAGCAGCGGGCCCGTAACACAGGGCTCTGGAAACACCATATATTTT
TRBV10-3	TRBD1	.	TRBJ2-3	CAISSGTGGSTDTQYF	TGTGCCATCAGTTCCGGGACAGGGGGAAGCACAGATACGCAGTATTTT
TRBV4-2	.	.	TRBJ1-5	CASSRDTSNQPQHF	TGTGCCAGCAGCCGGGACACGTCCAATCAGCCCCAGCATTTT
TRBV19	TRBD1	once	TRBJ2-3	CASSIAGTDDTDTQYF	TGTGCCAGTAGTATAGCGGGGACAGACGACACAGATACGCAGTATTTT
TRBV19	TRBD1	.	TRBJ1-5	CASNPGQAFSNQPQHF	TGTGCCAGTAACCCCGGACAGGCCTTTAGCAATCAGCCCCAGCATTTT
TRBV5-1	TRBD1	.	TRBJ1-3	CASSPGQGMSSGNTIYF	TGCGCCAGCAGCCCGGGACAGGGGATGAGCTCTGGAAACACCATATATTTT